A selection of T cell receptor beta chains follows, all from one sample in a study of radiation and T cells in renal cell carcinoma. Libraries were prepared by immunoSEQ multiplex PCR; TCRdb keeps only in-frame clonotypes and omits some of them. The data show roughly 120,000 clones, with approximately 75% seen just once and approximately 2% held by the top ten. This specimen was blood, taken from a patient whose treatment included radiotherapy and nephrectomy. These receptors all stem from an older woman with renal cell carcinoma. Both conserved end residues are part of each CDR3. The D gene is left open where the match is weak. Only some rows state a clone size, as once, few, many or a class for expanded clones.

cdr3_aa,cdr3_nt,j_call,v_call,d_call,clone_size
CASSDPSGPGELFF,TGCGCCAGCAGTGACCCCTCGGGGCCCGGGGAGCTGTTTTTT,TRBJ2-2,TRBV10-1,-,few
CAWSVLEVGYEQYF,TGTGCCTGGAGTGTACTGGAGGTAGGCTACGAGCAGTACTTC,TRBJ2-7,TRBV30,-,-
CASSLTDSYEQYF,TGTGCCAGCAGTTTAACAGACTCCTACGAGCAGTACTTC,TRBJ2-7,TRBV27,-,-
CASVPRQASIPDYEQYF,TGTGCCAGCGTACCCCGGCAGGCCAGTATACCAGACTACGAGCAGTACTTC,TRBJ2-7,TRBV2,-,-
CATSRDKGAFTIYF,TGTGCCACCAGCAGAGATAAAGGGGCATTCACCATATATTTT,TRBJ1-3,TRBV15,-,-
CASSVGSSAAGNTIYF,TGTGCCAGCAGCGTGGGGTCGTCAGCCGCTGGAAACACCATATATTTT,TRBJ1-3,TRBV9,-,-
CASSNQGGDYGYTF,TGTGCCAGCAGCAATCAGGGCGGGGACTATGGCTACACCTTC,TRBJ1-2,TRBV21-1,-,-
CASSLGDREYEQYF,TGTGCCAGCAGCTTGGGGGACAGGGAGTACGAGCAGTACTTC,TRBJ2-7,TRBV5-4,TRBD1,-
CASSQDPSGGRDTQYF,TGTGCCAGCAGCCAAGATCCTAGCGGGGGGAGAGATACGCAGTATTTT,TRBJ2-3,TRBV4-2,TRBD2,-
CASSPLSPGSQETQYF,TGTGCCAGCTCACCACTTTCCCCCGGGAGCCAAGAGACCCAGTACTTC,TRBJ2-5,TRBV18,-,few
CASRAGYQYF,TGTGCCAGCCGAGCGGGCTACCAGTACTTC,TRBJ2-5,TRBV2,-,-
CAGGQGAYEQYF,TGTGCCGGAGGACAGGGTGCCTACGAGCAGTACTTC,TRBJ2-7,TRBV6-5,TRBD1,-
CASSLAGHEQYF,TGTGCCAGCAGCTTGGCCGGCCACGAGCAGTACTTC,TRBJ2-7,TRBV5-6,-,-
CASSPWRGRNNEQFF,TGTGCCAGCAGTCCTTGGCGGGGGAGAAACAATGAGCAGTTCTTC,TRBJ2-1,TRBV6-5,TRBD2,-
CASQGDSYEQYF,TGTGCCAGCCAGGGGGACTCCTACGAGCAGTACTTC,TRBJ2-7,TRBV6-1,TRBD1,-
CASSLSGAGSPLHF,TGCGCCAGCAGCTTGTCAGGGGCTGGTTCACCCCTCCACTTT,TRBJ1-6,TRBV5-1,-,few
CASSFTGTQYF,TGTGCCAGCAGCTTCACAGGGACCCAGTACTTC,TRBJ2-5,TRBV7-2,-,-
CASSLTVGGSITDTQYF,TGTGCCAGCAGCTTGACCGTCGGCGGGTCCATCACAGATACGCAGTATTTT,TRBJ2-3,TRBV5-4,-,-
CASSLGQGGTTEAFF,TGTGCCAGCAGCTTGGGGCAGGGAGGTACCACTGAAGCTTTCTTT,TRBJ1-1,TRBV5-4,-,few
CASSRTGNLGTGELFF,TGTGCCAGCAGCAGGACAGGGAATTTGGGCACCGGGGAGCTGTTTTTT,TRBJ2-2,TRBV7-3,TRBD1,-
CASSYVAGNTGELFF,TGTGCCAGCAGTTACGTAGCGGGGAACACCGGGGAGCTGTTTTTT,TRBJ2-2,TRBV6-5,TRBD2,-
CARVRTGFHEQYF,TGTGCCAGGGTCCGGACAGGGTTCCACGAGCAGTACTTC,TRBJ2-7,TRBV14,TRBD1,-
CASSATFSGGRKDTQYF,TGTGCCAGCAGCGCAACTTTTTCTGGGGGCCGCAAAGATACGCAGTATTTT,TRBJ2-3,TRBV9,-,-
CASSPRRAAHNEQFF,TGTGCCAGCAGCCCTCGGAGGGCCGCACACAATGAGCAGTTCTTC,TRBJ2-1,TRBV9,-,-
CASSKLQGPSSYNEQFF,TGTGCCAGTAGTAAACTACAGGGTCCAAGCTCCTACAATGAGCAGTTCTTC,TRBJ2-1,TRBV19,-,-
CASSPGPGGLNQPQHF,TGTGCCAGCTCACCGGGCCCAGGGGGCCTGAATCAGCCCCAGCATTTT,TRBJ1-5,TRBV18,TRBD1,-
CASSTNLDREYEQYF,TGTGCCAGCAGTACAAATTTGGACAGGGAATACGAGCAGTACTTC,TRBJ2-7,TRBV28,TRBD1,-
CASSLVAGPNEKLFF,TGTGCCAGCAGTTTGGTCGCGGGCCCTAATGAAAAACTGTTTTTT,TRBJ1-4,TRBV28,-,-
CASRLSPPRREQDEQYF,TGTGCAAGTCGCTTATCCCCCCCGAGGCGGGAGCAGGACGAGCAGTACTTC,TRBJ2-7,TRBV12-2,-,-
CASSVRTPRGREQFF,TGCGCCAGCAGCGTACGAACTCCCAGGGGACGTGAGCAGTTCTTC,TRBJ2-1,TRBV5-1,-,-